This T cell receptor (beta chain) appears in the sequencing data of a study of blood T cell repertoires in COVID-19. Study background: Specimens from acute and convalescent COVID-19 originated in the United States, Italy and Spain. PBMCs, B-cell-depleted T cells, or T cells were the source of the cDNA or gDNA that made up the material.

The authors' processing: Nucleated cell counts were estimated from reference gene primer amplification. Only in-frame clones appear in the TCRdb table, and some are missing; sequencing was by immunoSEQ multiplex PCR. V, J and clone size derive from that table, while D and trimming were established from the DNA sequence. The sample includes about 210,000 clones, about 83% of them seen just once. Trimming stripped 6 bases from V and 3 bases from J, with 11 bases between. The V gene's germline CDR1 is SNHLY and CDR2 FYNNEI. This CDR3 spans 14 amino acids. The gene calls are TRBV2 and TRBJ1-4, with D uncertain. The clonotype originates from a woman in her forties or fifties with acute or convalescent COVID-19. Sequenced sample: peripheral blood. The CDR3 reads CASRSGTANEKLFF. The CDR3 nucleotides read TGTGCCAGCAGGTCAGGTACAGCTAATGAAAAACTGTTTTTT.